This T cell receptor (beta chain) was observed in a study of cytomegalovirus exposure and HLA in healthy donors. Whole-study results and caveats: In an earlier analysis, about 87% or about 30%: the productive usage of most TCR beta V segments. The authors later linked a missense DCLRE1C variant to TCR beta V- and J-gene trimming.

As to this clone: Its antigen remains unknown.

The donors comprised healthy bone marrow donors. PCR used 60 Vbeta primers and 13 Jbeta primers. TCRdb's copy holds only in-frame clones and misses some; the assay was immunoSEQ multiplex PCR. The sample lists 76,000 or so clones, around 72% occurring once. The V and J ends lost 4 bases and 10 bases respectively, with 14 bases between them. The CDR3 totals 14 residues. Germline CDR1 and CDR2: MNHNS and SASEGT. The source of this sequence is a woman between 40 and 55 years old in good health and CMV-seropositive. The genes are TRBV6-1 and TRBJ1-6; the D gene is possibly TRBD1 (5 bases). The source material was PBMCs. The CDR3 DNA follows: TGTGCCAGCAGTGTTTTCGACAGCGTCTCACCCCTCCACTTT. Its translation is CASSVFDSVSPLHF.